This TCR beta chain was retrieved from a study of lymphopenia after photon versus proton radiotherapy. Study outcomes and limitations: Survival link was tested only in deceased patients; proton benefit remains a possibility. Post-nadir diversity loss with photons came from oligoclonal expansion, particularly CD8+ Temra cells.

Only in-frame clones appear in the TCRdb table, and some are missing; sequencing was by immunoSEQ multiplex PCR. The data contain almost 25,000 clones, roughly 80% of them singletons. Details on this clone: The antigen remains undetermined.

J was trimmed by 3 bases and V by 5 bases; bases with no gene match: 8. There are 16 residues in the CDR3. CDR1 is GTSNPN, CDR2 SVGIG, per germline (reference sequence). This clonotype originated in a woman in her sixties or seventies with pancreatic cancer. V gene TRBV30 combines with J gene TRBJ2-6; 9 bases match TRBD1. Sequenced here: peripheral blood, sampled from a patient treated with proton-based radiotherapy. The CDR3 loop is CAWSRDRVRGANVLTF. The CDR3 DNA sequence: TGTGCCTGGTCGCGGGACAGGGTTCGTGGGGCCAACGTCCTGACTTTC.